Included here is one TCR beta chain sequence, with context. Its matching antigen is unknown. Produced via immunoSEQ multiplex PCR; TCRdb's table is partial and in-frame only. The sample contains over 45,000 clones, around 90% of which appear only once. CDR3 length: 15 residues. V lost 6 bases to trimming and J lost 0 bases, with 12 bases between them. Looked up from germline, CDR1 is SNHLY and CDR2 is FYNNEI. This specimen belongs to a study of T cells in localized non-small cell lung cancer. Whole-study results and caveats: The study detected a median roughly 61 of the top 100 tumor clones in adjacent lung. Increased T cell density in blood showed an association with longer overall survival. Sequencing was limited to one tumor region, leaving the possibility of heterogeneity open.

The specimen was peripheral blood, collected before any cancer treatment. The receptor was derived from a man aged 40 to 70 with stage I squamous cell lung carcinoma. The chain recombines TRBV2 with TRBJ2-1; D gene uncertain. This CDR3 reads CASSPGISSYNEQFF. CDR3 coding DNA: TGTGCCAGCAGCCCAGGAATCAGCTCCTACAATGAGCAGTTCTTC. The whole variable domain, remainder taken from reference TRBV2 and TRBJ2-1, is EPEVTQTPSHQVTQMGQEVILRCVPISNHLYFYWYRQILGQKVEFLVSFYNNEISEKSEIFDDQFSVERPDGSNFTLKIRSTKLEDSAMYFCASSPGISSYNEQFFGPGTRLTVL.